A single sample is the source of the 5 T cell receptor beta chains below, sequenced in a study of CD8 T cells in ankylosing spondylitis. TCRdb redid the calling of the 5' RACE reads with MiXCR, one entry per CDR3 protein. The table has 25,000 to 30,000 distinct CDR3 sequences, 7.9% seen once. The sample was blood. These receptors were collected from a male donor with ankylosing spondylitis or in good health (not recorded which).

This clonotype was counted a few times. V gene TRBV29-1 combines with J gene TRBJ2-2; D is uncertain. The germline V gene has CDR1 SQVTM and CDR2 ANQGSEA. This CDR3 is 14 amino acids long. Trimming took 5 bases from V and 1 from J, leaving 11 bases between them. The DNA for the CDR3 is TGCAGCGTTACCGGGTCCCTGAACACCGGGGAGCTGTTTTTT. This encodes CSVTGSLNTGELFF.

This clonotype was counted ten times or more. The rearrangement links TRBV27 to TRBJ1-1; D unresolved. This CDR3 is built from 10 residues. The V gene's germline CDR1 is MNHEY and CDR2 SMNVEV (reference sequence). Trimming left V 6 bases short and J 4 bases short, with 3 bases between. The CDR3 here is CASRPTEAFF. The CDR3 DNA is TGTGCCAGCAGGCCCACTGAAGCTTTCTTT.

Only a few counts were recorded for this clonotype. V gene TRBV20-1 combines with J gene TRBJ2-3; 12 bases fit TRBD2. From germline, CDR1 is DFQATT and CDR2 SNEGSKA (reference sequence). This CDR3 contains 15 residues. The J segment lost 3 bases and the V segment lost 7 bases, leaving 8 bases of the junction unmatched. The CDR3 DNA reads as TGCAGTGTTTGGCGGACTAGCGGGGTGACAGATACGCAGTATTTT. Encoded protein: CSVWRTSGVTDTQYF.

The J gene is TRBJ2-3, the V gene TRBV5-5, with TRBD2 matching 12 bases. Germline CDR1 reads SGHKS; CDR2 reads YYEKEE (reference sequence). V was pared by 3 bases and J by 1 base, with 0 bases of the junction left unmatched. The CDR3 runs 15 residues. CDR3 sequence (DNA): TGTGCCAGCAGCTGGACTAGCGGGGGCACAGATACGCAGTATTTT. Translation: CASSWTSGGTDTQYF.

This clonotype was found a few times. The chain recombines TRBV5-1 with TRBJ2-7; 10 bases fit TRBD1. Germline CDR1 SGHRS, CDR2 YFSETQ. J lost 5 bases, V lost 3 bases, and 11 bases had no gene match. The CDR3 spans 16 residues. The CDR3 sequence: CASSSSDRGLDHEQYF. The CDR3 DNA sequence: TGCGCCAGCAGCTCCTCGGACAGGGGGTTGGACCACGAGCAGTACTTC.